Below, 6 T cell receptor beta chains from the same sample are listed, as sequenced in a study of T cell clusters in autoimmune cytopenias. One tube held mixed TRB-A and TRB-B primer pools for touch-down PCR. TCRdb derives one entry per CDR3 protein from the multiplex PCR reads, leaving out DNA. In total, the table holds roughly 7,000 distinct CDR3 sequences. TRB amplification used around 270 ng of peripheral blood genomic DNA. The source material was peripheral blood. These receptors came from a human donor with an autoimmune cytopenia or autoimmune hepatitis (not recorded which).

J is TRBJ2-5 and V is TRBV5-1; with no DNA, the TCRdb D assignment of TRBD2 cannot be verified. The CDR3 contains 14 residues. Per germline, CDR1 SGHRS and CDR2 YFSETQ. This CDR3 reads CASSRGLAGGTQYF.

Here the CDR3 reads CASSLGTGGFGETQYF. The chain joins TRBV12-3 or TRBV12-4 to TRBJ2-5; TCRdb reports TRBD1, a call that lacks DNA to check it against. The CDR3 extends over 16 amino acids.

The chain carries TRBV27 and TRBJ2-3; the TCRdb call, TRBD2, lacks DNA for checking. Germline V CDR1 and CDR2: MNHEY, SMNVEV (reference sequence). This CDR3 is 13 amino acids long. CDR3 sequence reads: CASSYTRGDTQYF.

The CDR3 loop is CASSYTGEQFF. J is TRBJ2-1 and V is TRBV6-6; TCRdb picks TRBD1, but there is no DNA to check that call. Germline V gene lookup returns CDR1 MNHNY and CDR2 SVGAGI (reference sequence). The CDR3 contains 11 residues.

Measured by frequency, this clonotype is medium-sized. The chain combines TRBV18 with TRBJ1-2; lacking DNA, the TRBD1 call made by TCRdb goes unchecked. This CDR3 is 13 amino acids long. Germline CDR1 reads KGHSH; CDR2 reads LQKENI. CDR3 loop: CASSQRQADGYTF.

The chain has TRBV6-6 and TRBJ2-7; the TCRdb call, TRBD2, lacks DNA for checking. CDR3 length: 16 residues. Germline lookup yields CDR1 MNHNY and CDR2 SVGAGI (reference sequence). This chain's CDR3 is CASSYSRTSGSYEQYF.